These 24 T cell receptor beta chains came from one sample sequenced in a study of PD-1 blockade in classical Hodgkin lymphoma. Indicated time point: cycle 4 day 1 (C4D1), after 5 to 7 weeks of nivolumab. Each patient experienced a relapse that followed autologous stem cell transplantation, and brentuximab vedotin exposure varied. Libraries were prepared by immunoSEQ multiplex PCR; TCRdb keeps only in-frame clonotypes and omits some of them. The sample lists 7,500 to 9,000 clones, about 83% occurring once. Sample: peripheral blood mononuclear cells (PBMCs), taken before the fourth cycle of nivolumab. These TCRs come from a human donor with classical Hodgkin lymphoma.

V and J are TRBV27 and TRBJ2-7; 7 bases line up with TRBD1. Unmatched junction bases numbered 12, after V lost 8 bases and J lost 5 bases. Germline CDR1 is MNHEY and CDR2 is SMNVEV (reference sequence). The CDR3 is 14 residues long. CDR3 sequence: CASASSGQPNEQYF. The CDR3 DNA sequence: TGTGCCAGCGCAAGCTCGGGACAGCCTAACGAGCAGTACTTC.

The CDR3, as DNA: TGTGCCAGTAGTATAGTGGCTAGCGCCCAAGAGACCCAGTACTTC. It is translated as CASSIVASAQETQYF. V and J are TRBV19 and TRBJ2-5; possible D gene TRBD2, 6 bases. Per the germline V gene, CDR1 is LNHDA and CDR2 is SQIVND (reference sequence). The CDR3 has 15 amino acids. V was pared by 1 base and J by 1 base, with 10 bases between.

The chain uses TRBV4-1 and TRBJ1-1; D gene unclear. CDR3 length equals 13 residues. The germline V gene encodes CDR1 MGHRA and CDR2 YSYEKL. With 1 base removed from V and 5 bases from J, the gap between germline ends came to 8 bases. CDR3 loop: CASSQGGRTEAFF. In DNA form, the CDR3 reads TGCGCCAGCAGCCAAGGAGGGAGAACTGAAGCTTTCTTT.

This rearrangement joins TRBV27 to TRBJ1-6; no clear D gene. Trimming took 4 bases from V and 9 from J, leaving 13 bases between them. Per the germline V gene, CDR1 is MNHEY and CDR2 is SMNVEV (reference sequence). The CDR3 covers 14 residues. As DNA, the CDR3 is TGTGCCAGCAGTTCGGACGGCCTTCTTTCACCCCTCCACTTT. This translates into CASSSDGLLSPLHF.

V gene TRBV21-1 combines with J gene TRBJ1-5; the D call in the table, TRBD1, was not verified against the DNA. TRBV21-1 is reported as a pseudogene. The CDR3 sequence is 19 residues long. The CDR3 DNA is TGTGCCAGCAGCAAAGGAGCCGTTGACACTGTTTATAGCAATCAGCCCCAGCATTTT. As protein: CASSKGAVDTVYSNQPQHF.

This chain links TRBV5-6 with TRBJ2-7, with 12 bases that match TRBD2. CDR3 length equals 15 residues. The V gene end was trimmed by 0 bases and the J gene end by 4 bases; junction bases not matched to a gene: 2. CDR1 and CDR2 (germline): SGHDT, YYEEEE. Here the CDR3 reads CASSLVGTSGYEQYF. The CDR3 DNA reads TGTGCCAGCAGCTTGGTGGGGACTAGCGGGTACGAGCAGTACTTC. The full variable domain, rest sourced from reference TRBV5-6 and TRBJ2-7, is DAGVTQSPTHLIKTRGQQVTLRCSPKSGHDTVSWYQQALGQGPQFIFQYYEEEERQRGNFPDRFSGHQFPNYSSELNVNALLLGDSALYLCASSLVGTSGYEQYFGPGTRLTVT.

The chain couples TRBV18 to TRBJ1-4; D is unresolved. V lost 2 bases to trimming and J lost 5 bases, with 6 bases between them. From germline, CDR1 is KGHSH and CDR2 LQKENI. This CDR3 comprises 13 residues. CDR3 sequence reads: CASSPILNEKLFF. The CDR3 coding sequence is TGTGCCAGCTCACCAATTCTAAATGAAAAACTGTTTTTT.

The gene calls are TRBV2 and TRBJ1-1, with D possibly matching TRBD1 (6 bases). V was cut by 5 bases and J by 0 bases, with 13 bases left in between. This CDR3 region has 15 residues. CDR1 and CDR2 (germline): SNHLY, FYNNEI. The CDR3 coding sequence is TGTGCCAGCAGTCGGTCGACAGGTGTGAACACTGAAGCTTTCTTT. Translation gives CASSRSTGVNTEAFF.

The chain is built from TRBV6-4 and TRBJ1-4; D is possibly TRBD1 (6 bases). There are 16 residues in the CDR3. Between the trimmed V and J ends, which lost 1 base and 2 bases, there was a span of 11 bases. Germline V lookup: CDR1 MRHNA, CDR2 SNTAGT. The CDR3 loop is CASSDWQGRTNEKLFF. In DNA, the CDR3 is TGTGCCAGCAGTGACTGGCAGGGGAGGACTAATGAAAAACTGTTTTTT.

The CDR3 protein is CASSQVGMAITTSGNTIYF. The DNA of the CDR3 is TGCGCCAGCAGCCAAGTAGGTATGGCCATTACCACTTCTGGAAACACCATATATTTT. The genes are TRBV4-1 and TRBJ1-3; the D is unclear. The germline V and J ends were trimmed by 1 base and 1 base, with 20 bases remaining between them. The CDR3 consists of 19 residues. Germline lookup yields CDR1 MGHRA and CDR2 YSYEKL.

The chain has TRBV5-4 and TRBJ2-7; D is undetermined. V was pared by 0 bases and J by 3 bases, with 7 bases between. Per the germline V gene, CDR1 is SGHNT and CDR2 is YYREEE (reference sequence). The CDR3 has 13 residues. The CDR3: CASSLAHDYEQYF. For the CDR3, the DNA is TGTGCCAGCAGCTTGGCTCATGACTACGAGCAGTACTTC.

CDR3 sequence (DNA): TGTGCCAGCAGTTACCGTTCTACGGTGGGGAAGACCCAGTACTTC. Protein sequence: CASSYRSTVGKTQYF. V is TRBV6-5 and J is TRBJ2-5; D is undetermined. The CDR3 is 15 residues long. V was pared by 2 bases and J by 6 bases, with 16 bases between. The germline gives CDR1 MNHEY, CDR2 SVGAGI.

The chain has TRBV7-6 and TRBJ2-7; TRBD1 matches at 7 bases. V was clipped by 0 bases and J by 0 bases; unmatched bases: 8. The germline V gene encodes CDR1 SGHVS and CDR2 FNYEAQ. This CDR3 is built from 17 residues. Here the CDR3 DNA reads TGTGCCAGCAGCTTAGCCCTGACAGGGAAAATCTCCTACGAGCAGTACTTC. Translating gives CASSLALTGKISYEQYF.

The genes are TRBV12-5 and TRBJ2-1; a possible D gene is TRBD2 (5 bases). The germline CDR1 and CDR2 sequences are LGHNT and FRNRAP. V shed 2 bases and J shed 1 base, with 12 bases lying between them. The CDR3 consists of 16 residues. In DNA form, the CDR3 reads TGTGCTAGTGGTTTGTCGGCTAGCTTTTCCTACAATGAGCAGTTCTTC. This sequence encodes CASGLSASFSYNEQFF.

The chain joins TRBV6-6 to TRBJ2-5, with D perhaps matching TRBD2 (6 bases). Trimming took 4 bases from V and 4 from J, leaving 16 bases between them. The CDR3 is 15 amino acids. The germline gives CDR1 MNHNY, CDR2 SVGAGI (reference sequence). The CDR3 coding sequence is TGTGCCAGCAGTTTCGCGGCGGGACCTTTAGAGACCCAGTACTTC. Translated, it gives CASSFAAGPLETQYF.

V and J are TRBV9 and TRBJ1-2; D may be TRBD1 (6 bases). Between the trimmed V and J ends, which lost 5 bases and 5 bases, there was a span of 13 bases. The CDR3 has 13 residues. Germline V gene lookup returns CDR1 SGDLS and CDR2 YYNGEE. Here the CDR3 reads CASRATGRYGYTF. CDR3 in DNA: TGTGCCAGCAGGGCCACAGGGAGGTATGGCTACACCTTC.

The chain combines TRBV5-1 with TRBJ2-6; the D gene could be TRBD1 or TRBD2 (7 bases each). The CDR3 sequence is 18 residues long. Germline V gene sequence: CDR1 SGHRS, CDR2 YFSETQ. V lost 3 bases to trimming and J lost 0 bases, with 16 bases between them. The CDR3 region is CASSWRQGGNSGANVLTF. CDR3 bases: TGCGCCAGCAGCTGGCGACAGGGAGGGAACTCTGGGGCCAACGTCCTGACTTTC. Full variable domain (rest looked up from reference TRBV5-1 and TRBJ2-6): KAGVTQTPRYLIKTRGQQVTLSCSPISGHRSVSWYQQTPGQGLQFLFEYFSETQRNKGNFPGRFSGRQFSNSRSEMNVSTLELGDSALYLCASSWRQGGNSGANVLTFGAGSRLTVL.

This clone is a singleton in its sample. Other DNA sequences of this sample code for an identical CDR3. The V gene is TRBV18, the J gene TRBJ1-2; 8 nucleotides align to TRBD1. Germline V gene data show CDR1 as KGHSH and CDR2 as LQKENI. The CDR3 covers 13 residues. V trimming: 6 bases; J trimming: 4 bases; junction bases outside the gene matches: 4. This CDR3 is CASSPDRVYGYTF. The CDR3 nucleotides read TGTGCCAGCTCCCCGGACAGGGTCTATGGCTACACCTTC.

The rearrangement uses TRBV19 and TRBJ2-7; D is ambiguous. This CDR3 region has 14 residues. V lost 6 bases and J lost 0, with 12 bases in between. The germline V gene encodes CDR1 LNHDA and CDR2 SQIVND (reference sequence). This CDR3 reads CASRKTESSYEQYF. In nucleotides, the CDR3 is TGTGCCAGTAGGAAGACTGAGAGCTCCTACGAGCAGTACTTC.

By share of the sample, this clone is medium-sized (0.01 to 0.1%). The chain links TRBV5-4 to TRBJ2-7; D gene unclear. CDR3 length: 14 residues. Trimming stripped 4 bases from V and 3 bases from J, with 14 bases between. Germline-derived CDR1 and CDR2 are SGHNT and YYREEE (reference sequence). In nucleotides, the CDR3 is TGTGCCAGCAGCCTTCCAGAAATAGGCTACGAGCAGTACTTC. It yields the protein CASSLPEIGYEQYF. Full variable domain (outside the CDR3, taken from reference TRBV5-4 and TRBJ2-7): ETGVTQSPTHLIKTRGQQVTLRCSSQSGHNTVSWYQQALGQGPQFIFQYYREEENGRGNFPPRFSGLQFPNYSSELNVNALELDDSALYLCASSLPEIGYEQYFGPGTRLTVT.

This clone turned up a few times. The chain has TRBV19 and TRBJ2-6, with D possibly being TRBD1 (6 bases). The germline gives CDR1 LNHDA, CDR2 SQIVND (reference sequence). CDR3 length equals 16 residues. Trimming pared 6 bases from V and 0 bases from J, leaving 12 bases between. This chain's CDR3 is CASSRGPISGANVLTF. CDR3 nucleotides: TGTGCCAGTAGCAGGGGACCGATCTCTGGGGCCAACGTCCTGACTTTC.

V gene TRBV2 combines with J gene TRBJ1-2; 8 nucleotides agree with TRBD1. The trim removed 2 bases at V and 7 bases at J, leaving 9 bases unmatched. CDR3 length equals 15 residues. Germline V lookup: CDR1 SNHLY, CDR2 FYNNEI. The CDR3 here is CASSEYGQGFGGYTF. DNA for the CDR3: TGTGCCAGCAGTGAATATGGACAGGGTTTCGGTGGCTACACCTTC. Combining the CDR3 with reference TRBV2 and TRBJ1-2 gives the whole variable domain EPEVTQTPSHQVTQMGQEVILRCVPISNHLYFYWYRQILGQKVEFLVSFYNNEISEKSEIFDDQFSVERPDGSNFTLKIRSTKLEDSAMYFCASSEYGQGFGGYTFGSGTRLTVV.

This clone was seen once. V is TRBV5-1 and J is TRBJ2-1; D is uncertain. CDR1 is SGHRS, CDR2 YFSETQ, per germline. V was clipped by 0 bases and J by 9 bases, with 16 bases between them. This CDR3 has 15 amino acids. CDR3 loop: CASSLVLGPEAEQFF. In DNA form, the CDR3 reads TGCGCCAGCAGCTTGGTGTTAGGGCCAGAGGCTGAGCAGTTCTTC.

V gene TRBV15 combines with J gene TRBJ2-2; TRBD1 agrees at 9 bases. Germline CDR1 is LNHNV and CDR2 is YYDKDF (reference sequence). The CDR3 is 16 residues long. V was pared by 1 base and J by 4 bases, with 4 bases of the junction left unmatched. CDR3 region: CATSRGTGVTTGELFF. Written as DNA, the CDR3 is TGTGCCACCAGCAGAGGGACAGGGGTGACCACCGGGGAGCTGTTTTTT.